The 20 T cell receptor beta chains below were found in one sample sequenced in a study of cytomegalovirus exposure and HLA in healthy donors (dated by TCRdb to 2016 to 2017). Library creation used the immunoSEQ multiplex PCR assay. Sourced from immuneACCESS, this table was stored by TCRdb with only in-frame sequences that have V and J called. A share of the clones is absent; for the studies checked, an unresolved V gene accounts for under half, and the remainder has no known explanation. The table for this sample lists fewer than 200,000 clones; about 90% of them were counted only once. The ten largest account for 3% to 3.5% of the sample. The sequenced sample consisted of PBMCs. The receptor set was obtained from a woman younger than 35 in good health and CMV-seropositive.

V gene TRBV7-9 combines with J gene TRBJ2-5, with D tentatively TRBD2 (6 bases). The CDR3 contains 13 residues. V was clipped by 2 bases and J by 5 bases, with 9 bases between them. Germline V gene data show CDR1 as SEHNR and CDR2 as FQNEAQ (reference sequence). The chain's CDR3 is CASSLRSGETQYF. CDR3 sequence (DNA): TGTGCCAGCAGCTTACGGAGCGGGGAGACCCAGTACTTC.

The rearrangement joins TRBV6-1 to TRBJ1-5; D gene ambiguous. CDR1 is MNHNS and CDR2 is SASEGT in the germline V gene. Trimming took off 3 bases at V and 7 bases at J, with 7 bases between the two ends. The CDR3 is 12 amino acids. This chain's CDR3 is CASSDLRQPQHF. The CDR3 DNA sequence: TGTGCCAGCAGTGATCTCCGGCAGCCCCAGCATTTT.

V usage is TRBV5-1 and J usage is TRBJ2-5, with a weak D call TRBD1 (5 bases). Germline CDR1 is SGHRS and CDR2 is YFSETQ. Trimming shortened V by 6 bases and J by 9 bases, and 21 bases separated the two germline ends. The CDR3 contains 14 residues. The CDR3 DNA reads TGCGCCAGCACCTCGGGCAATACTAAAGGGGCCCAGTACTTC. Its translation: CASTSGNTKGAQYF.

This clone was observed once. J is TRBJ2-1 and V is TRBV11-2; 12 bases map to TRBD2. Trimming removed 6 bases from V and 5 bases from J; junction bases left unmatched: 5. Germline assignment: CDR1 SGHAT and CDR2 FQNNGV. There are 15 residues in the CDR3. This CDR3 is CASRGLAGIHNEQFF. CDR3 bases: TGTGCCAGCAGAGGACTAGCGGGAATACACAATGAGCAGTTCTTC.

CDR3 sequence (DNA): TGTGCCAGCTCACCTCGACAGGGACCTTCTTACGAGCAGTACTTC. It encodes CASSPRQGPSYEQYF. The J gene is TRBJ2-7, the V gene TRBV18; the match to TRBD1 covers 7 bases. Germline CDR1 reads KGHSH; CDR2 reads LQKENI. V lost 3 bases to trimming and J lost 4 bases; unmatched junction nucleotides: 9. This CDR3 contains 15 residues.

This chain connects TRBV7-9 to TRBJ2-5, with TRBD1 identical over 9 bases. The CDR3 consists of 14 residues. In germline, CDR1 is SEHNR, CDR2 FQNEAQ (reference sequence). V was clipped by 6 bases and J by 3 bases; unmatched bases: 5. The CDR3 reads CASRNRGPEETQYF. For the CDR3, the DNA is TGTGCCAGCAGAAACAGGGGGCCGGAAGAGACCCAGTACTTC.

There are a few counts of this clone. The rearrangement links TRBV4-3 to TRBJ2-7; 9 nucleotides align to TRBD2. Germline CDR1 reads LGHNA; CDR2 reads YSLEER. V shed 2 bases, J shed 7 bases, and the junction held 9 bases outside the gene matches. The CDR3 has 15 residues. This CDR3 is CASSQRVGLAGEQYF. CDR3 bases: TGCGCCAGCAGCCAAAGGGTGGGTCTAGCGGGGGAGCAGTACTTC.

The chain recombines TRBV4-3 with TRBJ2-1; TRBD2 aligns across 7 bases. The CDR3 extends over 17 amino acids. The germline CDR1 and CDR2 sequences are LGHNA and YSLEER. The V and J ends lost 1 base and 4 bases, in that order; junction bases with no gene match: 10. The DNA for the CDR3 is TGCGCCAGCAGCCAAGGCGTCTTTGCGGGAGTTTACAATGAGCAGTTCTTC. As protein: CASSQGVFAGVYNEQFF.

The chain carries TRBV7-9 and TRBJ2-7; 11 bases agree with TRBD2. The CDR3 has 17 amino acids. Trimming removed 5 bases from V and 2 bases from J; junction bases left unmatched: 11. CDR1 and CDR2 from the germline V gene are SEHNR and FQNEAQ (reference sequence). This CDR3 is CASSPRDSGGGTYEQYF. CDR3 bases: TGTGCCAGCAGCCCCCGAGATAGCGGGGGGGGGACCTACGAGCAGTACTTC.

This rearrangement joins TRBV11-2 to TRBJ2-7; 12 nucleotides line up with TRBD2. V trimming: 3 bases; J trimming: 3 bases; junction bases outside the gene matches: 6. This CDR3 is built from 16 residues. From germline, CDR1 is SGHAT and CDR2 FQNNGV. CDR3: CASSLDLAGGHYEQYF. In DNA form, the CDR3 reads TGTGCCAGCAGCTTGGACCTAGCGGGGGGGCACTACGAGCAGTACTTC.

This chain uses TRBV29-1 with TRBJ1-2; perhaps TRBD1 as D (5 bases). The CDR3 is 13 residues long. CDR1 and CDR2 from the germline V gene are SQVTM and ANQGSEA. Trimming shortened V by 1 base and J by 6 bases, and 12 bases separated the two germline ends. In DNA, the CDR3 is TGCAGCGTTGAAGGGGGGGGGATTAATGGCTACACCTTC. The encoded protein is CSVEGGGINGYTF.

This clone has only a few counts. This chain connects TRBV11-2 to TRBJ2-1; TRBD2 agrees at 7 bases. V dropped 1 base and J dropped 9; count of bases not matched to a gene: 18. The CDR3 is 18 residues long. In germline, CDR1 is SGHAT, CDR2 FQNNGV. The CDR3: CASSLGRPAGERSSEQFF. As DNA, the CDR3 is TGTGCCAGCAGCTTAGGCAGGCCGGCGGGAGAACGGAGTAGTGAGCAGTTCTTC.

The chain employs TRBV27 and TRBJ1-4; 9 nucleotides match TRBD1. The CDR3 extends over 17 amino acids. Per the germline V gene, CDR1 is MNHEY and CDR2 is SMNVEV (reference sequence). Unmatched junction bases numbered 12, after V lost 6 bases and J lost 4 bases. CDR3 residues: CASSADRGGWSNEKLFF. The DNA for the CDR3 is TGTGCCAGCAGCGCGGACAGGGGTGGCTGGAGTAATGAAAAACTGTTTTTT. The variable domain in full, completed from reference TRBV27 and TRBJ1-4, reads EAQVTQNPRYLITVTGKKLTVTCSQNMNHEYMSWYRQDPGLGLRQIYYSMNVEVTDKGDVPEGYKVSRKEKRNFPLILESPSPNQTSLYFCASSADRGGWSNEKLFFGSGTQLSVL.

The CDR3 sequence is CASRWTGSNTGELFF. The CDR3 nucleotides read TGTGCCAGCAGATGGACAGGTTCGAACACCGGGGAGCTGTTTTTT. V is TRBV28 and J is TRBJ2-2; 7 bases align to TRBD1. Germline V gives CDR1 MDHEN, CDR2 SYDVKM. V lost 6 bases to trimming and J lost 0 bases; unmatched junction nucleotides: 4. The CDR3 consists of 15 residues.

The chain carries TRBV9 and TRBJ1-1, with D unresolved. Germline V gives CDR1 SGDLS, CDR2 YYNGEE. The CDR3 loop spans 16 amino acids. The V end was cut by 3 bases, the J end by 1 base, with 16 bases between. The chain's CDR3 is CASSGDEPGGNTEAFF. Here the CDR3 DNA reads TGTGCCAGCAGCGGAGACGAGCCGGGAGGGAACACTGAAGCTTTCTTT.

The chain links TRBV30 to TRBJ2-7, with TRBD2 matching 7 bases. CDR1 and CDR2 (germline): GTSNPN, SVGIG (reference sequence). The CDR3 loop spans 15 amino acids. After removal of 1 base from V and 5 bases from J, the junction contained 11 bases not matched to a gene. The CDR3 region has the DNA TGTGCCTGGAGTGGGGGGGACGGGAGGCTGAACGAGCAGTACTTC. It is translated as CAWSGGDGRLNEQYF.

This clone was found once. The chain has TRBV4-3 and TRBJ2-5; tentative D call: TRBD2 (6 bases). Germline V gene data show CDR1 as LGHNA and CDR2 as YSLEER. V was pared by 0 bases and J by 0 bases, with 8 bases between. This CDR3 is 15 amino acids long. CDR3 region: CASSQDRGNQETQYF. CDR3 nucleotides: TGCGCCAGCAGCCAAGATCGGGGGAACCAAGAGACCCAGTACTTC.

The chain uses TRBV9 and TRBJ2-5, with 7 nucleotides matching TRBD1. Germline V gene data show CDR1 as SGDLS and CDR2 as YYNGEE. The CDR3 length is 14 residues. Germline trimming cut 0 bases from V and 4 bases from J; bases unmatched to any gene: 3. For the CDR3, the DNA is TGTGCCAGCAGCGTAGGGGCAGGGGGAGAGACCCAGTACTTC. This encodes CASSVGAGGETQYF. The full variable domain, in which reference TRBV9 and TRBJ2-5 provide the parts outside the CDR3, is DSGVTQTPKHLITATGQRVTLRCSPRSGDLSVYWYQQSLDQGLQFLIQYYNGEERAKGNILERFSAQQFPDLHSELNLSSLELGDSALYFCASSVGAGGETQYFGPGTRLLVL.

V gene TRBV5-1 combines with J gene TRBJ2-3, with TRBD2 matching over 9 bases. CDR1 is SGHRS and CDR2 is YFSETQ in the germline V gene. Trimming removed 0 bases from V and 4 bases from J; junction bases left unmatched: 3. This CDR3 has 15 amino acids. DNA for the CDR3: TGCGCCAGCAGCTTGGGCGGGAGGGTGTCAGATACGCAGTATTTT. Translated: CASSLGGRVSDTQYF. The variable domain in full, completed from reference TRBV5-1 and TRBJ2-3, reads KAGVTQTPRYLIKTRGQQVTLSCSPISGHRSVSWYQQTPGQGLQFLFEYFSETQRNKGNFPGRFSGRQFSNSRSEMNVSTLELGDSALYLCASSLGGRVSDTQYFGPGTRLTVL.

DNA of the CDR3: TGTGCCAGCAGCCAACCGGACAGGGGCACTGAAGCTTTCTTT. Amino acid sequence: CASSQPDRGTEAFF. This rearrangement joins TRBV4-2 to TRBJ1-1; 9 bases map to TRBD1. V was pared by 2 bases and J by 4 bases, with 2 bases of the junction left unmatched. CDR1 and CDR2 (germline): LGHNA, YNFKEQ. The CDR3 consists of 14 residues.